Here is one TCR beta chain with its context. Repertoires were generated with immunoSEQ multiplex PCR, while TCRdb's copy carries only in-frame clones and drops some. The sample records more than 65,000 clones, more than 75% being singletons. The data belong to a study of blood T cell repertoires in COVID-19. CDR1 is MDHEN and CDR2 is SYDVKM in the germline V gene. This CDR3 spans 15 amino acids. Losses at the gene ends were 6 bases for V and 9 bases for J; bases not matched to a gene: 11. This TCR was sampled from a woman at least 80 years old with active or convalescent COVID-19. The source material was peripheral blood. This sequence joins TRBV28 and TRBJ1-6, with 7 bases lining up with TRBD1. The CDR3 sequence: CASRMTTGIFSPLHF. Here the CDR3 DNA reads TGTGCCAGCAGGATGACGACAGGGATCTTTTCACCCCTCCACTTT.